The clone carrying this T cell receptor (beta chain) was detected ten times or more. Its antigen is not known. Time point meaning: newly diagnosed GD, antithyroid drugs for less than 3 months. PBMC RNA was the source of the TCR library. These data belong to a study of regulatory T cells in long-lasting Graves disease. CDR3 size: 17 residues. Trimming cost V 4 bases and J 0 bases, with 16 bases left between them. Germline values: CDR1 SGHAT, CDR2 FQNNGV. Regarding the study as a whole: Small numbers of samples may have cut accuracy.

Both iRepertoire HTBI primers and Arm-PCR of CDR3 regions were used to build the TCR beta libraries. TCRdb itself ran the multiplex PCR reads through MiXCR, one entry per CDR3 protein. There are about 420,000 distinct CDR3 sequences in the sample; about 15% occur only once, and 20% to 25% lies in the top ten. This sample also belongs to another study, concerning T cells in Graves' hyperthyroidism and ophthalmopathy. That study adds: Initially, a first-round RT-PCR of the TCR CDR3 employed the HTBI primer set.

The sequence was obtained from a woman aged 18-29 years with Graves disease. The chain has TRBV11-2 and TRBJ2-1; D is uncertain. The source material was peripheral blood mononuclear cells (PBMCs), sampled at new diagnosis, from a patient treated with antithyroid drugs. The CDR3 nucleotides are TGTGCCAGCAGCTCCAGGTCAGGCGGTATCTCCTACAATGAGCAGTTCTTC. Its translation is CASSSRSGGISYNEQFF.